This T cell receptor (beta chain) was documented in a study of circulating and synovial CD4+ cells in juvenile arthritis. Study-level points and caveats: The pathogenic-like versus bulk T cell difference escaped Vbeta family analysis.

Unmatched junction bases numbered 1, after V lost 2 bases and J lost 3 bases. Germline loops: CDR1 MDHEN, CDR2 SYDVKM. The CDR3 sequence is 13 residues long. Remarks on this clone: Its antigen remains unknown.

Some clones are missing from TCRdb's copy, which holds only in-frame ones; the method was immunoSEQ multiplex PCR. The sample lists roughly 32,000 clones; about 95% were seen once. The TCR was taken from a human donor with juvenile idiopathic arthritis. The chain uses TRBV28 and TRBJ2-7, with 7 bases that match TRBD1. The sequencing sample was made of CD4+ T cells from blood. CDR3 DNA sequence: TGTGCCAGCAGTTTAGCAGGGGGCTACGAGCAGTACTTC. It encodes CASSLAGGYEQYF.